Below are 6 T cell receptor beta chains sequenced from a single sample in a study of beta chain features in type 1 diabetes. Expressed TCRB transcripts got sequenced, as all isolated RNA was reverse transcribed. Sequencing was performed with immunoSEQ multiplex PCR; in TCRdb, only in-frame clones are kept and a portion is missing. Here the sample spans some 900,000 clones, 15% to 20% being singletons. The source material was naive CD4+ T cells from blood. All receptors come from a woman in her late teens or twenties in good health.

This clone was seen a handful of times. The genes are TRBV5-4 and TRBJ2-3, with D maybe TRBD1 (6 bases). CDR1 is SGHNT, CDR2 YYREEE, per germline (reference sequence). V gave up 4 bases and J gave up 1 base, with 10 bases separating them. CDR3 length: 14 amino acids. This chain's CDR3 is CASSVRQGTDTQYF. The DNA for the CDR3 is TGTGCCAGCAGCGTACGACAGGGCACAGATACGCAGTATTTT. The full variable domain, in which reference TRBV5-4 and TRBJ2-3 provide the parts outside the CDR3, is ETGVTQSPTHLIKTRGQQVTLRCSSQSGHNTVSWYQQALGQGPQFIFQYYREEENGRGNFPPRFSGLQFPNYSSELNVNALELDDSALYLCASSVRQGTDTQYFGPGTRLTVL.

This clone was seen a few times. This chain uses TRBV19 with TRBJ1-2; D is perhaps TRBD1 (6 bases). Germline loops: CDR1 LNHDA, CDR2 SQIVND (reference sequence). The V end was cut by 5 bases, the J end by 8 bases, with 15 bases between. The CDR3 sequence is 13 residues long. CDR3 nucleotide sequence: TGTGCCAGTAGTCGGGCAGGGGATTCAGGCTACACCTTC. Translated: CASSRAGDSGYTF. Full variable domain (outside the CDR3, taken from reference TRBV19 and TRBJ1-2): DGGITQSPKYLFRKEGQNVTLSCEQNLNHDAMYWYRQDPGQGLRLIYYSQIVNDFQKGDIAEGYSVSREKKESFPLTVTSAQKNPTAFYLCASSRAGDSGYTFGSGTRLTVV.

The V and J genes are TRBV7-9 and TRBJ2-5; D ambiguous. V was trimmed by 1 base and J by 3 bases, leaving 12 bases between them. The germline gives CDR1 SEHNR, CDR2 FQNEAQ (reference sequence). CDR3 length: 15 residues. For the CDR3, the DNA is TGTGCCAGCAGCTTAGAATTCGCGTCAGAAGAGACCCAGTACTTC. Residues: CASSLEFASEETQYF.

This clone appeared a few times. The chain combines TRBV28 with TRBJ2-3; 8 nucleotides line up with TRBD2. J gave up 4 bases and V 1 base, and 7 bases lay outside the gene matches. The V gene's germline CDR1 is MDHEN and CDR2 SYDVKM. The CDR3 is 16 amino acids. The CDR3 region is CASSLLIGRAPDTQYF. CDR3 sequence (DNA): TGTGCCAGCAGTTTATTGATCGGGAGGGCCCCAGATACGCAGTATTTT.

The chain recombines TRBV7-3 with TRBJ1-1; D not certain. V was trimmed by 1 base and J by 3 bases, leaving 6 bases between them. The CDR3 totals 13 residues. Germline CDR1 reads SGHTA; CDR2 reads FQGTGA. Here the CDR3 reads CASSLNTDTEAFF. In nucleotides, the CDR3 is TGTGCCAGCAGCTTAAATACAGACACTGAAGCTTTCTTT.

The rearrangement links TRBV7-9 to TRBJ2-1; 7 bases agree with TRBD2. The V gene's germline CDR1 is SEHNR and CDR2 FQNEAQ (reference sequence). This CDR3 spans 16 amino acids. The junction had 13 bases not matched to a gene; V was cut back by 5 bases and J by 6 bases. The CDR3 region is CASSPLARAGVNEQFF. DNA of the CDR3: TGTGCCAGCAGCCCCTTGGCCAGGGCGGGGGTCAATGAGCAGTTCTTC.